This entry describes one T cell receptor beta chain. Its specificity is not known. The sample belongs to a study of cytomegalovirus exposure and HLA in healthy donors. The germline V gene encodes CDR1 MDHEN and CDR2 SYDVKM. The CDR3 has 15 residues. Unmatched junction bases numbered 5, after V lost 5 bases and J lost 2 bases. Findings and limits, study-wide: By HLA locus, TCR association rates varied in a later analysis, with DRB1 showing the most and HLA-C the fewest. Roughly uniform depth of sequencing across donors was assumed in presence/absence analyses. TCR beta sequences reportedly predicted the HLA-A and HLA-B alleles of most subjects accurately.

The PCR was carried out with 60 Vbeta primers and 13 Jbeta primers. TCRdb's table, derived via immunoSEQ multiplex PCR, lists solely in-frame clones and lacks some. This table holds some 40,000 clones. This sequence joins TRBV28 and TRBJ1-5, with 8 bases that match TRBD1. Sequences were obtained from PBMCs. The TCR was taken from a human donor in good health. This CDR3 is CASSQPGQGNQPQHF. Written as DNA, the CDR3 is TGTGCCAGCAGTCAGCCGGGACAGGGCAATCAGCCCCAGCATTTT.